The rows below give T cell receptor beta chains drawn from one sample of a study of shared clonotypes between healthy human individuals. Clones were sequenced by immunoSEQ multiplex PCR, and TCRdb holds only the in-frame ones, with some missing. The sample has millions of clones, approximately 95% seen once. Sequencing was performed on naive CD8+ T cells sorted from blood. Receptors were obtained from a man aged 18 to 35 in good health. The CDR3 runs from the conserved cysteine through the conserved F or W. The order of the fields is J gene, clone size, D gene, V gene, CDR3 protein, CDR3 DNA. The D gene is left open where the match is weak. The size entry is marked missing in some rows and otherwise reads once, few, many or a size class.

J gene: TRBJ2-6
clone size: .
D gene: .
V gene: TRBV19
CDR3 protein: CASRYEGLVVSGANVLTF
CDR3 DNA: TGTGCCAGTAGGTACGAGGGACTTGTCGTTTCTGGGGCCAACGTCCTGACTTTC

J gene: TRBJ2-1
clone size: .
D gene: .
V gene: TRBV11-2
CDR3 protein: CASSFKGSYNEQFF
CDR3 DNA: TGTGCCAGCAGCTTTAAGGGCTCCTACAATGAGCAGTTCTTC

J gene: TRBJ2-5
clone size: .
D gene: .
V gene: TRBV27
CDR3 protein: CASSTLDLRETQYF
CDR3 DNA: TGTGCCAGCAGTACACTAGACCTCCGGGAGACCCAGTACTTC

J gene: TRBJ1-3
clone size: .
D gene: .
V gene: TRBV15
CDR3 protein: CATSRDHSQGSGNTIYF
CDR3 DNA: TGTGCCACCAGCAGAGATCATTCCCAAGGGTCGGGAAACACCATATATTTT

J gene: TRBJ2-7
clone size: .
D gene: .
V gene: TRBV7-9
CDR3 protein: CASSPDIYEQYF
CDR3 DNA: TGTGCCAGCAGCCCTGACATCTACGAGCAGTACTTC

J gene: TRBJ2-5
clone size: .
D gene: .
V gene: TRBV30
CDR3 protein: CAWNPGTLQETQYF
CDR3 DNA: TGTGCCTGGAACCCGGGGACGCTTCAAGAGACCCAGTACTTC

J gene: TRBJ2-7
clone size: .
D gene: .
V gene: TRBV6-6
CDR3 protein: CASSYSPGTPSYEQYF
CDR3 DNA: TGTGCCAGCAGTTACTCGCCCGGGACACCTTCCTACGAGCAGTACTTC

J gene: TRBJ2-7
clone size: .
D gene: .
V gene: TRBV27
CDR3 protein: CATQTGSYEQYF
CDR3 DNA: TGTGCCACGCAGACAGGTTCCTACGAGCAGTACTTC

J gene: TRBJ2-1
clone size: .
D gene: .
V gene: TRBV11-2
CDR3 protein: CASSLGDNEQFF
CDR3 DNA: TGTGCCAGCAGCTTGGGTGACAATGAGCAGTTCTTC

J gene: TRBJ2-1
clone size: .
D gene: TRBD2
V gene: TRBV7-9
CDR3 protein: CASSLGSGGGNEQFF
CDR3 DNA: TGTGCCAGCAGCTTAGGCTCTGGCGGGGGCAATGAGCAGTTCTTC

J gene: TRBJ2-2
clone size: .
D gene: .
V gene: TRBV21-1
CDR3 protein: CASSRSLLTSGGVRDTGELFF
CDR3 DNA: TGTGCCAGCAGCAGGTCCCTCCTGACTAGCGGGGGAGTTCGGGACACCGGGGAGCTGTTTTTT

J gene: TRBJ2-5
clone size: .
D gene: TRBD2
V gene: TRBV9
CDR3 protein: CASSLAGGRQETQYF
CDR3 DNA: TGTGCCAGCAGCCTGGCGGGGGGGAGGCAAGAGACCCAGTACTTC

J gene: TRBJ2-7
clone size: .
D gene: TRBD1
V gene: TRBV30
CDR3 protein: CAWSVAQGATYEQYF
CDR3 DNA: TGTGCCTGGAGTGTGGCACAGGGGGCGACCTACGAGCAGTACTTC

J gene: TRBJ1-5
clone size: .
D gene: .
V gene: TRBV2
CDR3 protein: CASRDGSFNQPQHF
CDR3 DNA: TGTGCCAGCAGGGACGGGAGCTTTAATCAGCCCCAGCATTTT

J gene: TRBJ2-7
clone size: .
D gene: TRBD1
V gene: TRBV7-9
CDR3 protein: CASSPTGVYEQYF
CDR3 DNA: TGTGCCAGCAGCCCGACAGGGGTTTACGAGCAGTACTTC

J gene: TRBJ2-7
clone size: few
D gene: .
V gene: TRBV9
CDR3 protein: CASSVGSSYEQYF
CDR3 DNA: TGTGCCAGCAGCGTCGGTAGCTCCTACGAGCAGTACTTC

J gene: TRBJ2-7
clone size: .
D gene: .
V gene: TRBV25-1
CDR3 protein: CASRFERERGWEQYF
CDR3 DNA: TGTGCCAGCAGATTCGAGAGGGAGAGGGGGTGGGAGCAGTACTTC

J gene: TRBJ2-7
clone size: .
D gene: .
V gene: TRBV7-9
CDR3 protein: CASSLLSDIYEQYF
CDR3 DNA: TGTGCCAGCAGCTTACTGTCTGACATCTACGAGCAGTACTTC

J gene: TRBJ2-4
clone size: .
D gene: .
V gene: TRBV5-8
CDR3 protein: CASSHFGGEGVAKNIQYF
CDR3 DNA: TGTGCCAGCAGCCACTTCGGGGGCGAGGGGGTAGCCAAAAACATTCAGTACTTC

J gene: TRBJ1-2
clone size: .
D gene: .
V gene: TRBV7-9
CDR3 protein: CASSSYGNGYTF
CDR3 DNA: TGTGCCAGCAGCTCCTACGGGAATGGCTACACCTTC

J gene: TRBJ2-3
clone size: .
D gene: TRBD2
V gene: TRBV7-6
CDR3 protein: CASSLLASGGTDTQYF
CDR3 DNA: TGTGCCAGCAGCCTACTAGCTAGCGGGGGCACAGATACGCAGTATTTT

J gene: TRBJ2-2
clone size: .
D gene: TRBD1
V gene: TRBV11-3
CDR3 protein: CASSLQGEGAGELFF
CDR3 DNA: TGTGCCAGCAGCCTCCAGGGGGAAGGGGCCGGGGAGCTGTTTTTT

J gene: TRBJ2-7
clone size: .
D gene: .
V gene: TRBV9
CDR3 protein: CASSADDHYEQYF
CDR3 DNA: TGTGCCAGCAGCGCCGATGATCATTACGAGCAGTACTTC

J gene: TRBJ2-2
clone size: .
D gene: TRBD2
V gene: TRBV2
CDR3 protein: CASTEVGGPDGELFF
CDR3 DNA: TGTGCCAGCACCGAGGTGGGAGGGCCTGACGGGGAGCTGTTTTTT

J gene: TRBJ1-2
clone size: .
D gene: .
V gene: TRBV11-2
CDR3 protein: CASSLGAAGYTF
CDR3 DNA: TGTGCCAGCAGCTTAGGTGCTGCGGGCTACACCTTC

J gene: TRBJ1-6
clone size: .
D gene: TRBD1
V gene: TRBV11-2
CDR3 protein: CASSLAGQGFVDSSPLHF
CDR3 DNA: TGTGCCAGCAGCTTAGCCGGACAGGGCTTTGTAGACAGCTCACCCCTCCACTTT